This T cell receptor beta chain derives from a study of blood T cell repertoires in COVID-19. Overall study: Whether acute or convalescent, the COVID-19 samples came from the United States, Italy and Spain. From T cells, B-cell-depleted T cells, or PBMCs came the material, which was cDNA or gDNA.

In the original workflow: Amplification of reference gene primers provided the estimated nucleated cell counts. The repertoire was sequenced with immunoSEQ multiplex PCR; TCRdb's copy has only in-frame clones and lacks some. The V and J calls and clone size come from that table; D and trimming were worked out from the DNA. The sample consists of 200,000 or so clones, about 88% of them appearing once. V lost 5 bases to trimming and J lost 2 bases, with 12 bases between them. This CDR3 comprises 14 residues. Germline V gene lookup returns CDR1 SQVTM and CDR2 ANQGSEA. V gene TRBV29-1 combines with J gene TRBJ2-2; D ambiguous. The clonotype was recovered from a man in his sixties or seventies with acute or convalescent COVID-19. The specimen was peripheral blood. The CDR3: CSVRVRINTGELFF. DNA of the CDR3: TGCAGCGTTCGGGTGAGGATAAACACCGGGGAGCTGTTTTTT.